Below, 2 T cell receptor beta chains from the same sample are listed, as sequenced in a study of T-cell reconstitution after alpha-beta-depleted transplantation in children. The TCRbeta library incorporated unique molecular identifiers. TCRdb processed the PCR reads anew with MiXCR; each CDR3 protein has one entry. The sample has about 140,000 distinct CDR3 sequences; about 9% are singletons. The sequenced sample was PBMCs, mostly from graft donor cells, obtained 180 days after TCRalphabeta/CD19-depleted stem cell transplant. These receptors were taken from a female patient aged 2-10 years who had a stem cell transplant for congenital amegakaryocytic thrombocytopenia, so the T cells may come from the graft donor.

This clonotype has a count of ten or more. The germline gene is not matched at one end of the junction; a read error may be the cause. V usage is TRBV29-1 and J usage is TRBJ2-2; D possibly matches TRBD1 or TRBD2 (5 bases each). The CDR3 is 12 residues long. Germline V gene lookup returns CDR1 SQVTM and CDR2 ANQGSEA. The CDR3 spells CSVEGTGGELFF. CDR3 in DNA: TGCAGCGTAGAAGGGACGGGCGGGGAGCTGTTTTTT.

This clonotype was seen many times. The CDR3 here is CATSRGLAQETQYF. DNA of the CDR3: TGTGCCACCAGCAGAGGACTAGCGCAAGAGACCCAGTACTTC. This chain connects TRBV15 to TRBJ2-5, with 8 positions matching TRBD2. This CDR3 region has 14 residues. Germline lookup yields CDR1 LNHNV and CDR2 YYDKDF (reference sequence). After removal of 1 base from V and 2 bases from J, the junction contained 0 bases not matched to a gene. Full variable domain (remainder filled in from reference TRBV15 and TRBJ2-5): DAMVIQNPRYQVTQFGKPVTLSCSQTLNHNVMYWYQQKSSQAPKLLFHYYDKDFNNEADTPDNFQSRRPNTSFCFLDIRSPGLGDTAMYLCATSRGLAQETQYFGPGTRLLVL.